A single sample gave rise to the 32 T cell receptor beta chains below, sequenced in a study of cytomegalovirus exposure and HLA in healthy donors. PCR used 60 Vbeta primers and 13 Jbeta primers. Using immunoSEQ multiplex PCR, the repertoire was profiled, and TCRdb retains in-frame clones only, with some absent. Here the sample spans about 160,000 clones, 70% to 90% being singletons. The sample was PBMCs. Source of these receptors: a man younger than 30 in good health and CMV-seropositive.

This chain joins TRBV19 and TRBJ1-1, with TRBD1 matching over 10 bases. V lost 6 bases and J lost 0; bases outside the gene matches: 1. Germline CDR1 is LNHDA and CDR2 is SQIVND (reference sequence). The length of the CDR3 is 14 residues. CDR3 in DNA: TGTGCCAGTAGCGACAGGGGGCTGAACACTGAAGCTTTCTTT. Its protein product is CASSDRGLNTEAFF.

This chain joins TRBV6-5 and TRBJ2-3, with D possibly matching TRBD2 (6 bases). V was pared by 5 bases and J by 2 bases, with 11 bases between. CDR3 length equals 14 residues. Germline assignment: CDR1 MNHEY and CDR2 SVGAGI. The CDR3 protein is CASSPGGITDTQYF. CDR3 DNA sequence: TGTGCCAGCAGTCCTGGGGGGATCACAGATACGCAGTATTTT.

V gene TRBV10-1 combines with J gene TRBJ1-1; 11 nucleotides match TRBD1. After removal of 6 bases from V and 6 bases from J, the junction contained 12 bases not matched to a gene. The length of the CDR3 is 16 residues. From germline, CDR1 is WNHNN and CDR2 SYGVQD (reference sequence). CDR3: CASRGWTGGLVAEAFF. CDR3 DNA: TGCGCCAGCAGGGGTTGGACAGGGGGCTTAGTTGCTGAAGCTTTCTTT.

The DNA of the CDR3 is TGTGCCATCAGTAGCGGACGTCTGGAGAGTTACAATGAGCAGTTCTTC. This sequence encodes CAISSGRLESYNEQFF. V gene TRBV10-3 combines with J gene TRBJ2-1; D might be TRBD2 (5 bases). V was shortened by 5 bases and J by 4 bases, with 18 bases between the two germline ends. Germline loops: CDR1 ENHRY, CDR2 SYGVKD. This CDR3 has 16 amino acids.

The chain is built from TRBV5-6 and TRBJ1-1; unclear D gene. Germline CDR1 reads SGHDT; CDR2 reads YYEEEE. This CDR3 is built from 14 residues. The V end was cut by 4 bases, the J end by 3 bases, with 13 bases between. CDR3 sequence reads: CASSQNRQDTEAFF. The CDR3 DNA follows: TGTGCCAGCAGCCAAAACCGGCAGGACACTGAAGCTTTCTTT.

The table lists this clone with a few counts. CDR3 loop: CASSTRVSSYNEQFF. In DNA form, the CDR3 reads TGTGCCAGCAGCACGCGGGTTAGCTCCTACAATGAGCAGTTCTTC. J is TRBJ2-1 and V is TRBV9; D might be TRBD2 (5 bases). CDR3 length: 15 residues. V was trimmed by 4 bases and J by 0 bases, leaving 11 bases between them. Germline CDR1 SGDLS, CDR2 YYNGEE.

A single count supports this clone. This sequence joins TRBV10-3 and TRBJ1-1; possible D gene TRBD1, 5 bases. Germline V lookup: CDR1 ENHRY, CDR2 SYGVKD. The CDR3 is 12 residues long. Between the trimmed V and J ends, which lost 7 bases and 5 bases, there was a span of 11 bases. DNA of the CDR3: TGTGCCATCAAGCGGGGGGAAACTGAAGCTTTCTTT. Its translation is CAIKRGETEAFF.

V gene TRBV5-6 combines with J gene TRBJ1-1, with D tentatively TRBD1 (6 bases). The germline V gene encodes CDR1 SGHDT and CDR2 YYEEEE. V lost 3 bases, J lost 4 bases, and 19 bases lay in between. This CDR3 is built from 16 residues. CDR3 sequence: CASSSNRVIIGTEAFF. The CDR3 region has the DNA TGTGCCAGCAGCTCCAACAGGGTTATAATTGGCACTGAAGCTTTCTTT.

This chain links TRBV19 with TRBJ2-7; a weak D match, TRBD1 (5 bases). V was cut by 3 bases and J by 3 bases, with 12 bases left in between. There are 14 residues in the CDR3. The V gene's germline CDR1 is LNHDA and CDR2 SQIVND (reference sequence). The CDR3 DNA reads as TGTGCCAGTAGTATTTGGGCCAGGGACTACGAGCAGTACTTC. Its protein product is CASSIWARDYEQYF.

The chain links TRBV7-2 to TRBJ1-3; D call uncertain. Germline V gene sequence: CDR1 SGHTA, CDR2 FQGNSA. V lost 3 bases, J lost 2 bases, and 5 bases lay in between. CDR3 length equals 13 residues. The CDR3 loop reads CASSLETGNTIYF. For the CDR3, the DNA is TGTGCCAGCAGCTTGGAGACTGGAAACACCATATATTTT.

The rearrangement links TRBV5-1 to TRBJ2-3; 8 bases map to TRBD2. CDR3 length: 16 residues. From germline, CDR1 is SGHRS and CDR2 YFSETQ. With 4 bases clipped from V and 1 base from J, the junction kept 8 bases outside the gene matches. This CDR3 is CASSAERGTRTDTQYF. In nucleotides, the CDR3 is TGCGCCAGCAGCGCCGAGCGGGGGACCCGCACAGATACGCAGTATTTT. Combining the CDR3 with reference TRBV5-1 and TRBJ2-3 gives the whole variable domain KAGVTQTPRYLIKTRGQQVTLSCSPISGHRSVSWYQQTPGQGLQFLFEYFSETQRNKGNFPGRFSGRQFSNSRSEMNVSTLELGDSALYLCASSAERGTRTDTQYFGPGTRLTVL.

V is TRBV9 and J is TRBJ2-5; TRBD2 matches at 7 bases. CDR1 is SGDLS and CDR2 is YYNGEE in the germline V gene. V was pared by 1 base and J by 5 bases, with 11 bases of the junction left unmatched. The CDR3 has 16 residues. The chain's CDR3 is CASSVTSGGVRETQYF. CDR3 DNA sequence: TGTGCCAGCAGCGTAACCTCGGGGGGAGTTCGGGAGACCCAGTACTTC.

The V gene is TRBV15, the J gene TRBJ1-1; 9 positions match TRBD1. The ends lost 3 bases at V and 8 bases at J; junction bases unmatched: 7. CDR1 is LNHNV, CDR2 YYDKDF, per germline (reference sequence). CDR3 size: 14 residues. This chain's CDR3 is CATSRESGTGEAFF. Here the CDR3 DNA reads TGTGCCACCAGCAGGGAATCCGGGACAGGGGAAGCTTTCTTT.

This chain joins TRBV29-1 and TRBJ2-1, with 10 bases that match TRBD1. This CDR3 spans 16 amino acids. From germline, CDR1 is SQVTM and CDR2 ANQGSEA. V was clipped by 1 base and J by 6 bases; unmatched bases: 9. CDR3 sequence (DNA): TGCAGCGTTGAAGGTGACAGGGGGCGTATTGTCAATGAGCAGTTCTTC. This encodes CSVEGDRGRIVNEQFF.

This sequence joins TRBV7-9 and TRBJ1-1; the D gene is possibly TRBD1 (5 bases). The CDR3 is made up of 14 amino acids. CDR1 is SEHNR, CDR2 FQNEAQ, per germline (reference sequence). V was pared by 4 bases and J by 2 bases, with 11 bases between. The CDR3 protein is CASSYQGGNTEAFF. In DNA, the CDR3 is TGTGCCAGCAGCTACCAGGGTGGTAACACTGAAGCTTTCTTT.

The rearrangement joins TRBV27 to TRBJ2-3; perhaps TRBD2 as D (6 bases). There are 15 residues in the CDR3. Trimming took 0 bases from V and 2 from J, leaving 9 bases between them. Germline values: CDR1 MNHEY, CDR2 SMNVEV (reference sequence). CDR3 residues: CASSLSRGITDTQYF. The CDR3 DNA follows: TGTGCCAGCAGTTTATCCCGGGGGATCACAGATACGCAGTATTTT.

This chain's CDR3 is CASSVGQSSGNTIYF. CDR3 sequence (DNA): TGTGCCAGCAGCGTGGGACAGAGCTCTGGAAACACCATATATTTT. The chain joins TRBV9 to TRBJ1-3, with 7 bases identical to TRBD1. This CDR3 contains 15 residues. Looked up from germline, CDR1 is SGDLS and CDR2 is YYNGEE. Trimming removed 2 bases from V and 0 bases from J; junction bases left unmatched: 2.

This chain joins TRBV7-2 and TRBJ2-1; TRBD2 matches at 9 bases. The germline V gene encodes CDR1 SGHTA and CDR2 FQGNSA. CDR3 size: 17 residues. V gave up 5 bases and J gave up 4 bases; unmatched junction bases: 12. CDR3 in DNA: TGTGCCAGCAGCCTACGGACTAGCGAGGGCCTTTACAATGAGCAGTTCTTC. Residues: CASSLRTSEGLYNEQFF.

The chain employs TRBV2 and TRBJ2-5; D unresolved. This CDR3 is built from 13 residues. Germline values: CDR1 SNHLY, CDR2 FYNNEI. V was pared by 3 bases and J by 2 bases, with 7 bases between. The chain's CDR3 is CASSDAGQETQYF. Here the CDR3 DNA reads TGTGCCAGCAGTGATGCCGGGCAAGAGACCCAGTACTTC. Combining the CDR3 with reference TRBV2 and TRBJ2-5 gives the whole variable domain EPEVTQTPSHQVTQMGQEVILRCVPISNHLYFYWYRQILGQKVEFLVSFYNNEISEKSEIFDDQFSVERPDGSNFTLKIRSTKLEDSAMYFCASSDAGQETQYFGPGTRLLVL.

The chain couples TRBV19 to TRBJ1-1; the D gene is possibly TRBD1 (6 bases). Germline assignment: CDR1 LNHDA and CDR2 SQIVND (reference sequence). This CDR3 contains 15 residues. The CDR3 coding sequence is TGTGCTGCCGGGGGGGCGCGGACAATGAACACTGAAGCTTTCTTT. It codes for CAAGGARTMNTEAFF.

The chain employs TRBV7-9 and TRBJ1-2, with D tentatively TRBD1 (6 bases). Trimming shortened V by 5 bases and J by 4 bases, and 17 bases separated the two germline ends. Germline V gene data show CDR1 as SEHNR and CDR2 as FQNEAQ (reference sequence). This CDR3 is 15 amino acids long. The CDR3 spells CASSPTGNGGYGYTF. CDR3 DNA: TGTGCCAGCAGCCCAACAGGGAACGGAGGCTATGGCTACACCTTC.

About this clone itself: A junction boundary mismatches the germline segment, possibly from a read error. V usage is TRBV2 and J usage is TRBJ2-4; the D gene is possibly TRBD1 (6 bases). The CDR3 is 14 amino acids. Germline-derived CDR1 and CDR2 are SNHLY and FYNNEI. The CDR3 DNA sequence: TGTGCCAGCGCCAGGGGCCTGGACGAAAACAGTCAGTACTTC. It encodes CASARGLDENSQYF.

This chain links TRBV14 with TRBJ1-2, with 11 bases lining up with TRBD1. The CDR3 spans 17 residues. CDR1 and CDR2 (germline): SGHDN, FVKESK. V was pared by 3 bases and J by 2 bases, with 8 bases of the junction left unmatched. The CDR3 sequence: CASSQARTGGGNYGYTF. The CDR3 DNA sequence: TGTGCCAGCAGCCAGGCGAGGACAGGGGGCGGAAACTATGGCTACACCTTC.

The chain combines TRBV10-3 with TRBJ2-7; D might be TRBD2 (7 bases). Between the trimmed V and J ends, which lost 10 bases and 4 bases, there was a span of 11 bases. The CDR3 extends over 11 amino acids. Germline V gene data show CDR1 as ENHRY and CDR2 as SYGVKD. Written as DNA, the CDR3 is TGTGCCACGGGGGGCCGGTACGAGCAGTACTTC. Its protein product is CATGGRYEQYF.

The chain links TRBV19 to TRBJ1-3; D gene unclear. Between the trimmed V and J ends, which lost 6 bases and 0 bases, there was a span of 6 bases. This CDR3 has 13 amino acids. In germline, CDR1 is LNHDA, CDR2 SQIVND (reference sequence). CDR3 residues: CASRSLSGNTIYF. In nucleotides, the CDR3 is TGTGCCAGTAGGAGTCTCTCTGGAAACACCATATATTTT.

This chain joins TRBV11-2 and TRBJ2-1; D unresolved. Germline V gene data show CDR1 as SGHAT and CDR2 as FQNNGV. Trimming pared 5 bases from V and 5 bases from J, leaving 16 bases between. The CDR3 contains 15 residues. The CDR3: CASSPLPGSHNEQFF. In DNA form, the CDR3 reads TGTGCCAGCAGCCCACTCCCTGGTAGCCACAATGAGCAGTTCTTC.

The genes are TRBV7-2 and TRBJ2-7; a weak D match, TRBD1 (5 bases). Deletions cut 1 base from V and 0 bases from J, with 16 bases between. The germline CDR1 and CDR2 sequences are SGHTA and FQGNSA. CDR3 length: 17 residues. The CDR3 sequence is CASSLEAGRYLSYEQYF. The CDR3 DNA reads TGTGCCAGCAGCTTAGAGGCAGGGCGTTATCTCTCCTACGAGCAGTACTTC.

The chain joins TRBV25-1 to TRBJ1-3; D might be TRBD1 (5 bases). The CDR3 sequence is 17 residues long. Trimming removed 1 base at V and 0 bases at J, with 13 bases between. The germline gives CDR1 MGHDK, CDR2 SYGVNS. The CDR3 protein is CASSESGASDSGNTIYF. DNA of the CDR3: TGTGCCAGCAGTGAATCTGGGGCGTCTGACTCTGGAAACACCATATATTTT.

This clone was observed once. The CDR3: CASSLDRTGGFNTEAFF. Here the CDR3 DNA reads TGTGCCAGCAGCTTAGATCGGACAGGGGGCTTTAACACTGAAGCTTTCTTT. The chain couples TRBV11-1 to TRBJ1-1, with TRBD1 matching 11 bases. This CDR3 comprises 17 residues. Germline CDR1 reads SGHAT; CDR2 reads FQDESV (reference sequence). The V and J ends lost 1 base and 2 bases, in that order; junction bases with no gene match: 6.

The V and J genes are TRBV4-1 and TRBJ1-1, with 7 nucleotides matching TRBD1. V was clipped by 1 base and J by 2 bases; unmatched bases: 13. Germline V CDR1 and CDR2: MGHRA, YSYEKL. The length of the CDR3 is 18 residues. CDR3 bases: TGCGCCAGCAGCCAAGTTATTTTCGAGGGGACAGTCAACACTGAAGCTTTCTTT. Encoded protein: CASSQVIFEGTVNTEAFF.

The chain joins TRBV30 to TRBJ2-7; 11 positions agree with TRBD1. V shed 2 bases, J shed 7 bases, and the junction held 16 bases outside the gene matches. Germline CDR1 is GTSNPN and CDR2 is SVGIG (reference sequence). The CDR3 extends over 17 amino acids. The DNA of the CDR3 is TGTGCCTGGAGTCCACTACAGGGCGGGACAGGGGGATGGGAGCAGTACTTC. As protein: CAWSPLQGGTGGWEQYF.

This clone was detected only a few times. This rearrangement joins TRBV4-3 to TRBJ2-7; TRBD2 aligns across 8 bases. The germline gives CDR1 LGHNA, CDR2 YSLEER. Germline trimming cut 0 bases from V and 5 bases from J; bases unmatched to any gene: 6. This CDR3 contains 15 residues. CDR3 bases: TGCGCCAGCAGCCAAGATTCCGGGGGGGCCGACGAGCAGTACTTC. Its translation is CASSQDSGGADEQYF.